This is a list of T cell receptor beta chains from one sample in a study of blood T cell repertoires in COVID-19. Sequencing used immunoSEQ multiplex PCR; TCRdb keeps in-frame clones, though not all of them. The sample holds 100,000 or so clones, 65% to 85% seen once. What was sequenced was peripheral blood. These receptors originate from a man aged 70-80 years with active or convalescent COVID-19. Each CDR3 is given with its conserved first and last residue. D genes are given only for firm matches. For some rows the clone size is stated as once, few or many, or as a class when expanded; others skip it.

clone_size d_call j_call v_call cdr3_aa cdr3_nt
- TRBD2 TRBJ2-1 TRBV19 CASRGGGTYNEQFF TGTGCCAGTAGGGGGGGAGGGACCTACAATGAGCAGTTCTTC
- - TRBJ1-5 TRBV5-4 CASSLDGGGNQPQHF TGTGCCAGCAGCTTGGACGGGGGGGGCAATCAGCCCCAGCATTTT
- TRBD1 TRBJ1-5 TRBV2 CASSLQGPLSNQPQHF TGTGCCAGCAGCCTACAGGGGCCACTTAGCAATCAGCCCCAGCATTTT
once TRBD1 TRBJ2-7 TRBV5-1 CASSFQAGQGYEQYF TGCGCCAGCAGCTTCCAAGCGGGACAGGGGTACGAGCAGTACTTC
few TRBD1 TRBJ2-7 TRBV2 CASSWDSVTYEQYF TGTGCCAGCAGTTGGGACAGCGTCACCTACGAGCAGTACTTC
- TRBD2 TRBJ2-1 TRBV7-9 CASSPGGATEQFF TGTGCCAGCAGCCCCGGGGGGGCCACGGAGCAGTTCTTC
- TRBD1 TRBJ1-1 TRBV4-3 CASSQGTGVGEAFF TGCGCCAGCAGCCAGGGGACAGGGGTCGGTGAAGCTTTCTTT
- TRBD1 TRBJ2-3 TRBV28 CASSRQGYVGTDTQYF TGTGCCAGCAGCAGACAGGGATACGTCGGCACAGATACGCAGTATTTT
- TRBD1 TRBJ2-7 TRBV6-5 CASGTGGLSYEQYF TGTGCCAGCGGGACAGGGGGGCTCTCCTACGAGCAGTACTTC
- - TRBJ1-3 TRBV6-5 CASTSGQFGNTIYF TGTGCCAGCACGTCCGGACAGTTCGGAAACACCATATATTTT
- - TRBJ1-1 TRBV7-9 CASSLDGGLGERVEAFF TGTGCCAGCAGCTTAGACGGGGGATTGGGGGAACGTGTGGAAGCTTTCTTT
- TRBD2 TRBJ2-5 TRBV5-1 CASSVAGAETQYF TGCGCCAGCAGCGTAGCGGGGGCGGAGACCCAGTACTTC
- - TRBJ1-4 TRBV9 CASSGGQLINEKLFF TGTGCCAGCAGCGGTGGACAGCTTATTAATGAAAAACTGTTTTTT
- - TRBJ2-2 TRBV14 CASSQDRGVGTGELFF TGTGCCAGCAGCCAAGACAGGGGAGTTGGCACCGGGGAGCTGTTTTTT
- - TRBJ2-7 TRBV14 CASSPGATRRYEQYF TGTGCCAGCAGCCCGGGAGCTACGAGACGTTACGAGCAGTACTTC
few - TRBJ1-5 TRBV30 CAWRGGGNQPQHF TGTGCCTGGCGAGGGGGTGGCAATCAGCCCCAGCATTTT
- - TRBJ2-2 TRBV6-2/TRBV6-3 CASSSLQGLVNTGELFF TGTGCCAGCAGCTCCCTCCAGGGGCTAGTGAACACCGGGGAGCTGTTTTTT
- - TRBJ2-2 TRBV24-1 CATSPHPGDSTYTGELFF TGTGCCACCAGTCCCCACCCGGGGGACTCCACGTACACCGGGGAGCTGTTTTTT
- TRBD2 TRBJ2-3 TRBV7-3 CASSSRTSGGLDTQYF TGTGCCAGCAGCTCCCGGACTAGCGGGGGGTTAGATACGCAGTATTTT
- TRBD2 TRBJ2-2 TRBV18 CASAGTRGTGELFF TGTGCCAGCGCCGGGACTAGAGGCACCGGGGAGCTGTTTTTT
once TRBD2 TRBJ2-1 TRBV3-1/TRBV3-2 CASSQRRTSGRDNEQFF TGTGCCAGCAGCCAAAGAAGGACTAGCGGGAGAGACAATGAGCAGTTCTTC
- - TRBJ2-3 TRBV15 CATSRIGQLATDTQYF TGTGCCACCAGCAGAATAGGACAGTTGGCCACAGATACGCAGTATTTT
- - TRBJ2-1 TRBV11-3 CASRLGGGNHNEQFF TGTGCCAGCCGGCTGGGGGGAGGAAACCACAATGAGCAGTTCTTC
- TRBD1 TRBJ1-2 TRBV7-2 CASSLEGGFGYTF TGTGCCAGCAGCTTAGAAGGGGGCTTTGGCTACACCTTC
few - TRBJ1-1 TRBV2 CASSLQGKDTEAFF TGTGCCAGCAGTCTCCAGGGGAAAGACACTGAAGCTTTCTTT
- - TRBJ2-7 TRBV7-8 CASSLVGGLSAGWDEQYF TGTGCCAGCAGCTTAGTAGGGGGGTTGTCAGCGGGATGGGACGAGCAGTACTTC
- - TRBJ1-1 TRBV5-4 CASSLGRVGVNTEAFF TGTGCCAGCAGCTTGGGAAGGGTCGGGGTGAACACTGAAGCTTTCTTT
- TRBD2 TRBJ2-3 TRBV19 CASSISGTSGVSQYF TGTGCCAGTAGTATCTCCGGGACTAGCGGGGTCTCGCAGTATTTT
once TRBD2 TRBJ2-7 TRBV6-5 CASSPGGGQYEQYF TGTGCCAGCAGTCCGGGGGGGGGCCAATACGAGCAGTACTTC
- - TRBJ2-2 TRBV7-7 CASSLGDLGELFF TGTGCTAGCAGCTTAGGCGATCTCGGGGAGCTGTTTTTT
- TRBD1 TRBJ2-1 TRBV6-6 CASSYSGQGASEQFF TGTGCCAGCAGTTACTCCGGACAGGGGGCGAGTGAGCAGTTCTTC
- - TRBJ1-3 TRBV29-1 CSGSSGNTIYF TGCAGTGGGAGCTCTGGAAACACCATATATTTT
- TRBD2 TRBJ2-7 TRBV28 CASSFERGVGEQYF TGTGCCAGCAGTTTCGAGCGGGGGGTGGGTGAGCAGTACTTC
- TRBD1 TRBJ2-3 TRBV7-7 CASSLDRGTDTQYF TGTGCTAGCAGCTTAGACAGGGGGACAGATACGCAGTATTTT
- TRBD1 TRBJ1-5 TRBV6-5 CASSSRDSLPNQPQHF TGTGCCAGCAGTTCCCGGGACAGCTTACCCAATCAGCCCCAGCATTTT
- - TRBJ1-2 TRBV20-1 CSASQLQGDYGYTF TGCAGTGCTAGTCAGCTGCAGGGCGACTATGGCTACACCTTC
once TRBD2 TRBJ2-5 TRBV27 CASRLGTSGQETQYF TGTGCCAGCAGGCTAGGGACTAGCGGACAAGAGACCCAGTACTTC
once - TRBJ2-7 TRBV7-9 CASSLAWQDYEQYF TGTGCCAGCAGCTTAGCATGGCAGGACTACGAGCAGTACTTC
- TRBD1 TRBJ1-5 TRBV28 CASSSHGDRYSNQPQHF TGTGCCAGCAGTTCACATGGGGACAGATATAGCAATCAGCCCCAGCATTTT
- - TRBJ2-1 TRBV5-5 CASSFLQASYNEQFF TGTGCCAGCAGCTTTCTACAGGCCTCCTACAATGAGCAGTTCTTC
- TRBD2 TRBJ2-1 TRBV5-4 CASSLGAGDLNEQFF TGTGCCAGCAGCTTGGGGGCGGGGGACCTAAATGAGCAGTTCTTC
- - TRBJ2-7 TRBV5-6 CASSFGTPANEQYF TGTGCCAGCAGCTTCGGGACACCGGCTAACGAGCAGTACTTC
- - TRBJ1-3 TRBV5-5 CASSSRQVQGNTIYF TGTGCCAGCAGCTCGAGACAGGTTCAAGGAAACACCATATATTTT
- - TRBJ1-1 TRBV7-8 CASSLSLPAFF TGTGCCAGCAGCCTTAGCCTTCCAGCTTTCTTT
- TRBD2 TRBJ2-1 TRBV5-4 CASSPGLAGGNEQFF TGTGCCAGCAGCCCGGGACTAGCGGGGGGGAATGAGCAGTTCTTC
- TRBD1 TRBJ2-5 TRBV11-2 CASSLDPRGLETQYF TGTGCCAGCAGCTTAGATCCCAGGGGGCTGGAGACCCAGTACTTC
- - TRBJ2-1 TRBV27 CASSLNPFYNEQFF TGTGCCAGCAGTCTAAACCCCTTTTATAATGAGCAGTTCTTC
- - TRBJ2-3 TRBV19 CASSPAEARLTQYF TGTGCCAGTAGCCCAGCGGAGGCCAGACTTACGCAGTATTTT
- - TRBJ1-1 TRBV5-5 CASSFLVSGGGTEAFF TGTGCCAGCAGCTTTCTCGTTTCGGGCGGGGGTACTGAAGCTTTCTTT
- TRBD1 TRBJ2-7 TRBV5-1 CASSNQGATEQYF TGCGCCAGCAGCAACCAGGGGGCAACCGAGCAGTACTTC